The clone carrying this TCR beta chain was seen more than once but under ten times. Its antigen is unidentified. This entry is derived from a study of cytomegalovirus exposure and HLA in healthy donors. This PCR relied on a set of 60 Vbeta primers and 13 Jbeta primers. As handled by the study authors: Later reanalysis found tens of millions of unique TCR beta chains, about 11 million of them shared. The method was immunoSEQ multiplex PCR; TCRdb's version includes in-frame clones alone and lacks a portion of them. That table supplies the V and J calls and clone size; D and trimming were determined from the DNA. The sample consists of 200,000 or so clones, around 80% of them appearing once. V lost 0 bases to trimming and J lost 4 bases, with 8 bases between them. Germline CDR1 SGHRS, CDR2 YFSETQ. The CDR3 loop spans 14 amino acids. General study results and limits: In a later analysis, a missense DCLRE1C variant was linked to TCR beta V- and J-gene trimming. A later analysis reportedly found that, within productive TCRs, an Asian-associated ancestry cluster had fewer N-insertions than the mean observed across the roughly 630 donors. Researchers counted some 150 TCR beta chains as cytomegalovirus-associated.

The V and J genes are TRBV5-1 and TRBJ1-5; D not resolved. Sequenced material: PBMCs. The clonotype comes from a middle-aged man in good health and CMV-seronegative. In DNA, the CDR3 is TGCGCCAGCAGCTTGGAATCCGGGAATCAGCCCCAGCATTTT. This translates into CASSLESGNQPQHF.